These 7 T cell receptor beta chains were all obtained from the same sample, sequenced in a study of cytomegalovirus exposure and HLA in healthy donors. PCR amplification relied on 60 Vbeta primers (plus 13 Jbeta primers). TCRdb's table, derived via immunoSEQ multiplex PCR, lists solely in-frame clones and lacks some. The repertoire holds some 71,000 clones, with 75% to 80% as singletons. The sequencing sample was made of PBMCs. These receptors originate from a man aged 18-30 years in good health and CMV-seronegative.

The rearrangement joins TRBV2 to TRBJ1-5; a possible D gene is TRBD1 (6 bases). This CDR3 spans 15 amino acids. Germline CDR1 and CDR2: SNHLY and FYNNEI. Trimming took 4 bases from V and 4 from J, leaving 14 bases between them. CDR3 in amino acids: CASSAQGPRNQPQHF. The CDR3 nucleotides are TGTGCCAGCAGTGCGCAGGGGCCGCGGAATCAGCCCCAGCATTTT.

V gene TRBV18 combines with J gene TRBJ2-7; perhaps TRBD1 as D (6 bases). Germline loops: CDR1 KGHSH, CDR2 LQKENI. V was clipped by 4 bases and J by 0 bases, with 10 bases between them. The CDR3 length is 14 residues. The DNA of the CDR3 is TGTGCCAGCTCACTTGGACAGCCCTCCTACGAGCAGTACGTC. This gives the protein CASSLGQPSYEQYV.

The DNA for the CDR3 is TGTGCCAGCAGCTTGGCCCGCCTAGCGGGGGGCGCAGATACGCAGTATTTT. It codes for CASSLARLAGGADTQYF. The gene calls are TRBV5-8 and TRBJ2-3; 11 nucleotides agree with TRBD2. Germline V gives CDR1 SGHTS, CDR2 YDEGEE. V gave up 0 bases and J gave up 4 bases; unmatched junction bases: 7. The CDR3 sequence is 17 residues long.

This rearrangement joins TRBV5-1 to TRBJ2-5; possibly TRBD2 for D (5 bases). From germline, CDR1 is SGHRS and CDR2 YFSETQ. V was shortened by 0 bases and J by 2 bases, with 11 bases between the two germline ends. The CDR3 is 15 amino acids. CDR3 amino acids: CASSLGRPVQETQYF. Written as DNA, the CDR3 is TGCGCCAGCAGCTTGGGGAGGCCAGTTCAAGAGACCCAGTACTTC.

The sample holds one count of this clone. The V gene is TRBV30, the J gene TRBJ1-4, with TRBD1 identical over 7 bases. CDR3 size: 15 residues. The J segment lost 3 bases and the V segment lost 2 bases, leaving 6 bases of the junction unmatched. The germline V gene encodes CDR1 GTSNPN and CDR2 SVGIG (reference sequence). CDR3: CAWSLNGTANEKLFF. The CDR3 region has the DNA TGTGCCTGGAGTTTAAATGGGACAGCTAATGAAAAACTGTTTTTT.

V usage is TRBV28 and J usage is TRBJ1-2; tentatively, D is TRBD1 (5 bases). This CDR3 spans 12 amino acids. The germline gives CDR1 MDHEN, CDR2 SYDVKM. Trimming removed 6 bases at V and 2 bases at J, with 7 bases between. The CDR3 here is CASREGNYGYTF. DNA of the CDR3: TGTGCCAGCAGGGAGGGGAACTATGGCTACACCTTC.

V usage is TRBV28 and J usage is TRBJ2-6, with a tentative D call TRBD1 (6 bases). Trimming shortened V by 5 bases and J by 0 bases, and 8 bases separated the two germline ends. Germline CDR1 and CDR2: MDHEN and SYDVKM. The CDR3 runs to 15 residues. CDR3 in DNA: TGTGCCAGCAGTCAACAGGGCTCTGGGGCCAACGTCCTGACTTTC. Encoded protein: CASSQQGSGANVLTF. Drawing the rest from reference TRBV28 and TRBJ2-6, the complete variable domain is DVKVTQSSRYLVKRTGEKVFLECVQDMDHENMFWYRQDPGLGLRLIYFSYDVKMKEKGDIPEGYSVSREKKERFSLILESASTNQTSMYLCASSQQGSGANVLTFGAGSRLTVL.